Below are 27 T cell receptor beta chains sequenced from a single sample in a study of T cells in localized non-small cell lung cancer. Libraries were prepared by immunoSEQ multiplex PCR; TCRdb keeps only in-frame clonotypes and omits some of them. The sample lists roughly 89,000 clones, approximately 91% occurring once. Sequencing was performed on PBMCs, taken before any cancer treatment. The receptors were gathered from a woman aged 35 to 75 with stage II squamous cell lung carcinoma.

The gene calls are TRBV2 and TRBJ2-7; no firm D call. The CDR3 covers 12 residues. CDR1 and CDR2 (germline): SNHLY, FYNNEI. V dropped 5 bases and J dropped 7 bases, with 12 bases sitting between them. The CDR3 is CASSPDSWEQYF. The CDR3 DNA follows: TGTGCCAGCAGTCCAGACTCCTGGGAGCAGTACTTC.

This clone was found once. The gene calls are TRBV10-1 and TRBJ2-1, with TRBD2 as a possible D gene (5 bases). Deletions cut 4 bases from V and 0 bases from J, with 16 bases between. Germline V CDR1 and CDR2: WNHNN, SYGVQD (reference sequence). CDR3 length equals 17 residues. CDR3 DNA sequence: TGCGCCAGCAGTGCCTTCCCTGGGGAGAGCTCCTACAATGAGCAGTTCTTC. It translates to CASSAFPGESSYNEQFF.

This chain connects TRBV18 to TRBJ2-1; 7 bases agree with TRBD1. The length of the CDR3 is 12 residues. J gave up 15 bases and V 5 bases, and 10 bases lay outside the gene matches. Germline V lookup: CDR1 KGHSH, CDR2 LQKENI. In nucleotides, the CDR3 is TGTGCCAGCTCATCGGTGAGGGACAGTCCGTTCTTC. It is translated as CASSSVRDSPFF.

V gene TRBV6-6 combines with J gene TRBJ2-1, with D maybe TRBD1 (6 bases). The CDR3 consists of 13 residues. Germline lookup yields CDR1 MNHNY and CDR2 SVGAGI (reference sequence). Trimming pared 2 bases from V and 9 bases from J, leaving 11 bases between. The CDR3 loop is CASSYQDSLEQFF. The CDR3 DNA reads as TGTGCCAGCAGTTACCAGGACAGTCTTGAGCAGTTCTTC.

Points on this clone: Different DNA sequences within this sample yield the same CDR3. The chain carries TRBV28 and TRBJ1-1, with TRBD1 matching 8 bases. V trimming: 3 bases; J trimming: 0 bases; junction bases outside the gene matches: 0. The CDR3 totals 14 residues. CDR1 is MDHEN and CDR2 is SYDVKM in the germline V gene. CDR3 nucleotide sequence: TGTGCCAGCAGTTTGGGACAGGTGAACACTGAAGCTTTCTTT. This translates into CASSLGQVNTEAFF.

J is TRBJ2-7 and V is TRBV5-6; possible D gene TRBD2, 7 bases. V lost 4 bases, J lost 2 bases, and 28 bases lay in between. In germline, CDR1 is SGHDT, CDR2 YYEEEE. The CDR3 has 19 amino acids. The CDR3 region is CASSPIRGAPQREPYEQYF. The DNA for the CDR3 is TGTGCCAGCAGCCCCATACGGGGGGCCCCTCAGCGGGAACCCTACGAGCAGTACTTC. The entire variable domain, with the rest obtained from reference TRBV5-6 and TRBJ2-7, is as follows: DAGVTQSPTHLIKTRGQQVTLRCSPKSGHDTVSWYQQALGQGPQFIFQYYEEEERQRGNFPDRFSGHQFPNYSSELNVNALLLGDSALYLCASSPIRGAPQREPYEQYFGPGTRLTVT.

This chain links TRBV5-1 with TRBJ1-1; 7 bases are a match to TRBD1. Germline-derived CDR1 and CDR2 are SGHRS and YFSETQ. Trimming cost V 0 bases and J 11 bases; bases outside gene matches: 10. The CDR3 covers 14 residues. CDR3 sequence (DNA): TGCGCCAGCAGCTTGGAGGGGACAGCCCGAGGGGCTTTCTTT. It yields the protein CASSLEGTARGAFF.

The chain links TRBV6-1 to TRBJ2-7; D uncertain. This CDR3 comprises 12 residues. V was trimmed by 8 bases and J by 4 bases, leaving 12 bases between them. CDR1 and CDR2 (germline): MNHNS, SASEGT. The CDR3 sequence: CASCLLVYEQYF. In DNA form, the CDR3 reads TGTGCCAGCTGCCTGCTTGTTTACGAGCAGTACTTC.

In its sample, this clone was seen once. V gene TRBV7-6 combines with J gene TRBJ2-7, with 14 bases matching TRBD2. The CDR3 runs 19 residues. V lost 5 bases, J lost 2 bases, and 14 bases stayed unmatched. Per the germline V gene, CDR1 is SGHVS and CDR2 is FNYEAQ. The CDR3 coding sequence is TGTGCCAGCAGCCTCAAAGGGACTAGCGGGAGCCTATATGCCTACGAGCAGTACTTC. This codes for CASSLKGTSGSLYAYEQYF.

The chain is built from TRBV28 and TRBJ2-1; TRBD2 matches at 8 bases. With V trimmed by 6 bases and J by 0 bases, 13 bases remained unmatched. Germline values: CDR1 MDHEN, CDR2 SYDVKM. This CDR3 is built from 18 residues. The CDR3 nucleotides are TGTGCCAGCAGAGCCACGACTAGCGCTAGAAACTCCTACAATGAGCAGTTCTTC. Residues: CASRATTSARNSYNEQFF. Drawing the rest from reference TRBV28 and TRBJ2-1, the complete variable domain is DVKVTQSSRYLVKRTGEKVFLECVQDMDHENMFWYRQDPGLGLRLIYFSYDVKMKEKGDIPEGYSVSREKKERFSLILESASTNQTSMYLCASRATTSARNSYNEQFFGPGTRLTVL.

This clone appeared a few times. The chain combines TRBV4-1 with TRBJ2-5; 8 positions match TRBD2. CDR1 is MGHRA, CDR2 YSYEKL, per germline. V shed 3 bases, J shed 4 bases, and the junction held 13 bases outside the gene matches. The CDR3 extends over 17 amino acids. CDR3 coding DNA: TGCGCCAGCAGCCACCCGGTGGGAGCGGGAGTGGGAGAGACCCAGTACTTC. Translation gives CASSHPVGAGVGETQYF.

The rearrangement links TRBV27 to TRBJ2-6; unclear D gene. Trimming removed 10 bases from V and 0 bases from J, with 16 bases in between. Germline V CDR1 and CDR2: MNHEY, SMNVEV (reference sequence). The length of the CDR3 is 16 residues. CDR3 in DNA: TGTGCCACCCACGGACCAGCCGACTCTGGGGCCAACGTCCTGACTTTC. It encodes CATHGPADSGANVLTF.

The chain is built from TRBV30 and TRBJ2-5; TRBD2 matches at 8 bases. The germline gives CDR1 GTSNPN, CDR2 SVGIG (reference sequence). After removal of 5 bases from V and 5 bases from J, the junction contained 4 bases not matched to a gene. The CDR3 contains 12 residues. CDR3: CAWDSGKETQYF. CDR3 nucleotides: TGTGCCTGGGATAGCGGGAAGGAGACCCAGTACTTC. The complete variable domain, with remaining parts taken from reference TRBV30 and TRBJ2-5, reads SQTIHQWPATLVQPVGSPLSLECTVEGTSNPNLYWYRQAAGRGLQLLFYSVGIGQISSEVPQNLSASRPQDRQFILSSKKLLLSDSGFYLCAWDSGKETQYFGPGTRLLVL.

The rearrangement uses TRBV19 and TRBJ2-3; 15 nucleotides agree with TRBD2. This CDR3 spans 16 amino acids. Germline V gene sequence: CDR1 LNHDA, CDR2 SQIVND (reference sequence). The ends lost 4 bases at V and 5 bases at J; junction bases unmatched: 4. The CDR3 loop reads CASSRGLAGGGDTQYF. The CDR3 bases are TGTGCCAGTAGTAGGGGACTAGCGGGAGGCGGAGATACGCAGTATTTT.

The genes are TRBV14 and TRBJ2-2; D not resolved. V was trimmed by 0 bases and J by 7 bases, leaving 9 bases between them. Per the germline V gene, CDR1 is SGHDN and CDR2 is FVKESK. There are 14 residues in the CDR3. The CDR3 protein is CASSQDRIRGELFF. The CDR3 DNA follows: TGTGCCAGCAGCCAAGATCGAATTCGCGGGGAGCTGTTTTTT.

The chain joins TRBV29-1 to TRBJ1-2; the D gene is possibly TRBD1 (5 bases). The V end was cut by 6 bases, the J end by 2 bases, with 19 bases between. Per the germline V gene, CDR1 is SQVTM and CDR2 is ANQGSEA. This CDR3 contains 15 residues. The CDR3 region has the DNA TGCAGCGTGGGCCAGGGAAAGTCGTCCAACTATGGCTACACCTTC. This gives the protein CSVGQGKSSNYGYTF.

A few counts support this clone. The V gene is TRBV5-6, the J gene TRBJ2-5; D remains unclear. The CDR3 has 13 residues. With 4 bases removed from V and 5 bases from J, the gap between germline ends came to 12 bases. Germline CDR1 is SGHDT and CDR2 is YYEEEE. The CDR3 loop reads CASSPLVGETQYF. The CDR3 coding sequence is TGTGCCAGCAGCCCCCTAGTGGGGGAGACCCAGTACTTC.

The chain carries TRBV6-1 and TRBJ2-7; D is ambiguous. Germline loops: CDR1 MNHNS, CDR2 SASEGT. This CDR3 comprises 13 residues. Trimming removed 0 bases from V and 12 bases from J, with 15 bases in between. The CDR3 DNA reads TGTGCCAGCAGTGAAGCGAACAGACCACCTCGGTACTTC. Translation: CASSEANRPPRYF.

This clone was counted a single time. Other DNA sequences from this sample encode an identical CDR3 as well. This sequence joins TRBV7-9 and TRBJ2-1; 8 nucleotides match TRBD2. Germline V gene sequence: CDR1 SEHNR, CDR2 FQNEAQ (reference sequence). CDR3 size: 14 residues. The V gene end was trimmed by 1 base and the J gene end by 6 bases; junction bases not matched to a gene: 2. The CDR3 loop is CASSLGGRSNEQFF. CDR3 DNA sequence: TGTGCCAGCAGCTTAGGCGGGAGGAGCAATGAGCAGTTCTTC.

The chain employs TRBV5-1 and TRBJ2-6, with D perhaps matching TRBD1 (5 bases). Per the germline V gene, CDR1 is SGHRS and CDR2 is YFSETQ. This CDR3 contains 17 residues. Trimming left V 0 bases short and J 2 bases short, with 12 bases between. DNA for the CDR3: TGCGCCAGCAGCTTGGATGGCAGGGTTACTGGGGCCAACGTCCTGACTTTC. Translating it yields CASSLDGRVTGANVLTF. Together with reference TRBV5-1 and TRBJ2-6, the CDR3 gives the full variable domain: KAGVTQTPRYLIKTRGQQVTLSCSPISGHRSVSWYQQTPGQGLQFLFEYFSETQRNKGNFPGRFSGRQFSNSRSEMNVSTLELGDSALYLCASSLDGRVTGANVLTFGAGSRLTVL.

This rearrangement joins TRBV27 to TRBJ1-1, with unresolved D. Germline CDR1 reads MNHEY; CDR2 reads SMNVEV (reference sequence). CDR3 size: 14 residues. Trimming stripped 3 bases from V and 0 bases from J, with 8 bases between. CDR3 nucleotide sequence: TGTGCCAGCAGTTTTCTGGGCCTGAACACTGAAGCTTTCTTT. Its protein is CASSFLGLNTEAFF.

The chain links TRBV5-8 to TRBJ1-5; the D gene is possibly TRBD1 (5 bases). There are 15 residues in the CDR3. The germline V and J ends were trimmed by 3 bases and 3 bases, with 13 bases remaining between them. Germline lookup yields CDR1 SGHTS and CDR2 YDEGEE. The CDR3 DNA reads TGTGCCAGCAGCTCTGGACAAGGACCCAATCAGCCCCAGCATTTT. Encoded protein: CASSSGQGPNQPQHF.

V usage is TRBV19 and J usage is TRBJ1-2; 8 bases align to TRBD1. The CDR3 length is 15 residues. From germline, CDR1 is LNHDA and CDR2 SQIVND (reference sequence). Trimming took 6 bases from V and 0 from J; bases not matched to a gene: 6. The CDR3 nucleotides are TGTGCCAGTAGAGACAGGGGCCTACCTAACTATGGCTACACCTTC. Translating it yields CASRDRGLPNYGYTF.

V usage is TRBV2 and J usage is TRBJ1-2; the D gene is possibly TRBD1 (5 bases). V dropped 5 bases and J dropped 7 bases, with 14 bases sitting between them. The germline V gene encodes CDR1 SNHLY and CDR2 FYNNEI. CDR3 length: 13 residues. For the CDR3, the DNA is TGTGCCAGCAGTACCTTCGGGGCGGGTGGCTACACCTTC. It translates to CASSTFGAGGYTF.

The chain couples TRBV5-1 to TRBJ1-1, with a possible D match to TRBD1 (6 bases). The CDR3 loop spans 14 amino acids. V was pared by 0 bases and J by 6 bases, with 12 bases between. Looked up from germline, CDR1 is SGHRS and CDR2 is YFSETQ. CDR3 region: CASSLGNRVSEAFF. CDR3 in DNA: TGCGCCAGCAGCTTGGGAAACAGGGTGTCTGAAGCTTTCTTT.

The chain combines TRBV4-2 with TRBJ1-1, with D maybe TRBD1 (6 bases). Germline values: CDR1 LGHNA, CDR2 YNFKEQ. V was cut by 3 bases and J by 4 bases, with 15 bases left in between. The CDR3 has 15 amino acids. The CDR3 loop reads CASSHAGTSSTEAFF. In DNA, the CDR3 is TGTGCCAGCAGCCACGCCGGGACATCTAGCACTGAAGCTTTCTTT.

This clone was detected once. The chain carries TRBV5-5 and TRBJ2-5; the D gene could be TRBD1 or TRBD2 (7 bases each). This CDR3 has 15 amino acids. Germline lookup yields CDR1 SGHKS and CDR2 YYEKEE (reference sequence). The V end was cut by 4 bases, the J end by 5 bases, with 18 bases between. The CDR3 protein is CASSPGGGGKETQYF. Written as DNA, the CDR3 is TGTGCCAGCAGCCCCGGGGGAGGGGGCAAGGAGACCCAGTACTTC. Using reference TRBV5-5 and TRBJ2-5 for the parts outside the CDR3, the full variable domain is DAGVTQSPTHLIKTRGQQVTLRCSPISGHKSVSWYQQVLGQGPQFIFQYYEKEERGRGNFPDRFSARQFPNYSSELNVNALLLGDSALYLCASSPGGGGKETQYFGPGTRLLVL.